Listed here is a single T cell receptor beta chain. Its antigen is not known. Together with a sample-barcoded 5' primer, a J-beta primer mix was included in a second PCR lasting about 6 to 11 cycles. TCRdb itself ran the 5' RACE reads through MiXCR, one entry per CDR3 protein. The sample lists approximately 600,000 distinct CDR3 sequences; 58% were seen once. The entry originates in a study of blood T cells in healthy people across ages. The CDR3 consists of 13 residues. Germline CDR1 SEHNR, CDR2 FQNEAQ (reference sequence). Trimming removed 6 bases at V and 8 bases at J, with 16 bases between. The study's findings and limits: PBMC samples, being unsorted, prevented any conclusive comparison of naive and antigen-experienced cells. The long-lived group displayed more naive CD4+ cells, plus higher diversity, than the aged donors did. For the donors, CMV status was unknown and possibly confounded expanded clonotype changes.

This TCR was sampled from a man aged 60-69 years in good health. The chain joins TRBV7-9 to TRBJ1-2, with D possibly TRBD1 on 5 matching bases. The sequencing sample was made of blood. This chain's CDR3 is CASSSQGPRGYTF. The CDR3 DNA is TGTGCCAGCAGTAGCCAGGGCCCGAGAGGCTACACCTTC.